The 27 T cell receptor beta chains below come from one sample, sequenced in a study of CD4 T cells in relation to SARS-CoV-2 and coronaviruses. Before the COVID-19 pandemic, during about 2011-2019, CD4+ T cells were taken from unexposed donors. Isolation of CD4+ T cells took place after about 9 days in culture. Clones were read by immunoSEQ multiplex PCR, and TCRdb kept only the in-frame ones, dropping some. This table holds fewer than 20,000 clones, roughly 81% found once. For these receptors, no antigen is known. The specimen sequenced was CD4+ T cells from PBMCs, cultured in vitro. The receptors shown here come from a human donor in good health.

The chain combines TRBV7-9 with TRBJ2-7; 13 bases fit TRBD2. J was trimmed by 3 bases and V by 3 bases; bases with no gene match: 5. Per germline, CDR1 SEHNR and CDR2 FQNEAQ (reference sequence). The CDR3 loop spans 16 amino acids. The CDR3 reads CASSLGLAGTGYEQYF. The CDR3 DNA reads TGTGCCAGCAGCTTGGGACTAGCGGGGACAGGCTACGAGCAGTACTTC.

This chain joins TRBV5-1 and TRBJ1-1; D ambiguous. CDR1 is SGHRS, CDR2 YFSETQ, per germline. The V end lost 0 bases, the J end lost 3 bases, and 9 bases lay between the germline ends. The CDR3 extends over 14 amino acids. Here the CDR3 DNA reads TGCGCCAGCAGCTTGGCCAGTCTCCACACTGAAGCTTTCTTT. Translation gives CASSLASLHTEAFF.

The chain employs TRBV19 and TRBJ1-2; no reliable D call. V was cut by 1 base and J by 2 bases, with 11 bases left in between. Germline V gene data show CDR1 as LNHDA and CDR2 as SQIVND (reference sequence). This CDR3 contains 15 residues. In DNA form, the CDR3 reads TGTGCCAGTAGTATAGGGCGAGGAGGGAACTATGGCTACACCTTC. As protein: CASSIGRGGNYGYTF.

This clone is a singleton in its sample. The chain combines TRBV4-2 with TRBJ2-7; weak D call: TRBD2 (6 bases). V lost 0 bases to trimming and J lost 3 bases, with 12 bases between them. Germline CDR1 reads LGHNA; CDR2 reads YNFKEQ. CDR3 length: 15 amino acids. CDR3 in DNA: TGTGCCAGCAGCCAAGATGGTGATAGCGGCTACGAGCAGTACTTC. Protein product: CASSQDGDSGYEQYF.

This chain connects TRBV6-5 to TRBJ2-7; 8 positions agree with TRBD1. The V gene's germline CDR1 is MNHEY and CDR2 SVGAGI. This CDR3 is built from 14 residues. Germline trimming cut 6 bases from V and 2 bases from J; bases unmatched to any gene: 6. The CDR3 nucleotides are TGTGCCAGCAGCTGGGACAGGCGAACCTACGAGCAGTACTTC. Residues: CASSWDRRTYEQYF.

The chain's CDR3 is CASSASGTSGGYTF. CDR3 DNA: TGCGCCAGCAGCGCCTCCGGGACATCAGGCGGCTACACCTTC. The genes are TRBV5-1 and TRBJ1-2, with D possibly being TRBD1 (6 bases). This CDR3 contains 14 residues. V dropped 4 bases and J dropped 8 bases, with 18 bases sitting between them. Germline CDR1 is SGHRS and CDR2 is YFSETQ.

As regards this clone: A junction end diverges from the germline sequence, so it may reflect a read error. The V and J genes are TRBV10-3 and TRBJ2-7; TRBD1 matches 10 bases. The CDR3 sequence is 15 residues long. CDR1 ENHRY and CDR2 SYGVKD come from the germline V gene. The CDR3 protein is CAISGSGTGVTEQYF. As DNA, the CDR3 is TGTGCCATAAGTGGTTCCGGGACAGGGGTGACCGAGCAGTACTTC.

This clone appeared a few times. The V gene is TRBV3-1 (or the pseudogene TRBV3-2), the J gene TRBJ1-2, with 7 nucleotides matching TRBD1. In germline, CDR1 is LGHDT, CDR2 YNNKEL (reference sequence). The CDR3 spans 18 residues. V shed 1 base, J shed 1 base, and the junction held 12 bases outside the gene matches. The CDR3 DNA reads TGTGCCAGCAGCCAAGGGAGGAACAACAGGGGCGGTAACTATGGCTACACCTTC. Amino acid sequence: CASSQGRNNRGGNYGYTF.

CDR3 loop: CASSFVPDTQYF. Here the CDR3 DNA reads TGTGCCAGCAGTTTCGTTCCAGATACGCAGTATTTT. The chain joins TRBV12-3 or TRBV12-4 to TRBJ2-3, with D unresolved. V lost 3 bases and J lost 4, with 5 bases in between. The CDR3 runs 12 residues.

CDR3 sequence: CASSHSKLGANSPLHF. The CDR3 DNA sequence: TGCGCCAGCAGCCACTCAAAGTTGGGTGCAAATTCACCCCTCCACTTT. The chain has TRBV4-1 and TRBJ1-6; no clear D. This CDR3 comprises 16 residues. In germline, CDR1 is MGHRA, CDR2 YSYEKL. Deletions cut 3 bases from V and 7 bases from J, with 16 bases between.

This rearrangement joins TRBV10-2 to TRBJ2-7; 8 bases agree with TRBD1. V gave up 3 bases and J gave up 1 base; unmatched junction bases: 5. The CDR3 is 15 amino acids. The germline CDR1 and CDR2 sequences are WSHSY and SAAADI. This CDR3 reads CASSDRRTGSYEQYF. The CDR3 bases are TGCGCCAGCAGTGATAGGCGGACAGGGTCCTACGAGCAGTACTTC.

Only a few counts were recorded for this clone. The rearrangement uses TRBV20-1 and TRBJ2-1, with 7 positions matching TRBD2. The CDR3 totals 14 residues. From germline, CDR1 is DFQATT and CDR2 SNEGSKA (reference sequence). Losses at the gene ends were 5 bases for V and 8 bases for J; bases not matched to a gene: 12. This CDR3 is CSAGGGRARDEQFF. The CDR3, as DNA: TGCAGTGCTGGTGGTGGGAGGGCCAGGGATGAGCAGTTCTTC.

The chain employs TRBV27 and TRBJ1-1; D is unclear. Trimming took 6 bases from V and 3 from J, leaving 14 bases between them. The CDR3 extends over 14 amino acids. In germline, CDR1 is MNHEY, CDR2 SMNVEV (reference sequence). CDR3 in amino acids: CASSLQPGHTEAFF. Written as DNA, the CDR3 is TGTGCCAGCAGCCTCCAACCGGGTCACACTGAAGCTTTCTTT.

This sequence joins TRBV5-4 and TRBJ2-4, with 7 bases identical to TRBD2. Germline loops: CDR1 SGHNT, CDR2 YYREEE (reference sequence). CDR3 length: 16 residues. The V gene end was trimmed by 1 base and the J gene end by 3 bases; junction bases not matched to a gene: 7. The CDR3 reads CASSLMGGSVKNIQYF. DNA of the CDR3: TGTGCCAGCAGCTTGATGGGCGGGAGTGTCAAAAACATTCAGTACTTC.

The V gene is TRBV3-1 (or the pseudogene TRBV3-2), the J gene TRBJ1-3; 8 nucleotides agree with TRBD1. Unmatched junction bases numbered 0, after V lost 1 base and J lost 4 bases. Germline V gene data show CDR1 as LGHDT and CDR2 as YNNKEL (reference sequence). This CDR3 contains 14 residues. CDR3 loop: CASSQGTGGNTIYF. CDR3 coding DNA: TGTGCCAGCAGCCAAGGGACAGGGGGAAACACCATATATTTT.

This chain joins TRBV5-5 and TRBJ2-2, with TRBD2 matching 8 bases. The germline gives CDR1 SGHKS, CDR2 YYEKEE (reference sequence). V dropped 4 bases and J dropped 10; count of bases not matched to a gene: 6. CDR3 length: 13 residues. The CDR3, as DNA: TGTGCCAGCAGCCCCGGCGGGGGGCCGGAGCTGTTTTTT. It yields the protein CASSPGGGPELFF.

The V call is TRBV30, the J call TRBJ1-1; D unresolved. The germline gives CDR1 GTSNPN, CDR2 SVGIG (reference sequence). Trimming took 2 bases from V and 5 from J, leaving 15 bases between them. CDR3 length: 14 amino acids. The chain's CDR3 is CAWSRRGIGTEAFF. As DNA, the CDR3 is TGTGCCTGGAGTCGTCGGGGAATTGGGACTGAAGCTTTCTTT.

V gene TRBV11-1 combines with J gene TRBJ2-1, with D unclear. Germline loops: CDR1 SGHAT, CDR2 FQDESV (reference sequence). With 2 bases removed from V and 2 bases from J, the gap between germline ends came to 4 bases. This CDR3 comprises 13 residues. For the CDR3, the DNA is TGTGCCAGCAGCTTAATCGCCTACAATGAGCAGTTCTTC. Translating gives CASSLIAYNEQFF. Drawing the rest from reference TRBV11-1 and TRBJ2-1, the complete variable domain is EAEVAQSPRYKITEKSQAVAFWCDPISGHATLYWYRQILGQGPELLVQFQDESVVDDSQLPKDRFSAERLKGVDSTLKIQPAELGDSAMYLCASSLIAYNEQFFGPGTRLTVL.

This chain joins TRBV15 and TRBJ1-1; tentatively, D is TRBD1 (5 bases). The germline V gene encodes CDR1 LNHNV and CDR2 YYDKDF (reference sequence). The V and J ends lost 1 base and 1 base respectively, with 10 bases between them. CDR3 size: 15 residues. The CDR3 sequence: CATSRGGTENTEAFF. Here the CDR3 DNA reads TGTGCCACCAGCAGAGGGGGGACGGAGAACACTGAAGCTTTCTTT. The entire variable domain, with the rest obtained from reference TRBV15 and TRBJ1-1, is as follows: DAMVIQNPRYQVTQFGKPVTLSCSQTLNHNVMYWYQQKSSQAPKLLFHYYDKDFNNEADTPDNFQSRRPNTSFCFLDIRSPGLGDTAMYLCATSRGGTENTEAFFGQGTRLTVV.

The chain has TRBV6-1 and TRBJ1-1, with D possibly being TRBD1 (6 bases). The V and J ends lost 3 bases and 10 bases respectively, with 15 bases between them. The germline CDR1 and CDR2 sequences are MNHNS and SASEGT. The length of the CDR3 is 13 residues. CDR3 sequence: CASSESQGLAAFF. The CDR3 DNA reads as TGTGCCAGCAGTGAGAGTCAGGGGTTGGCAGCTTTCTTT.

The chain's CDR3 is CASSMRPGTGNGELFF. CDR3 coding DNA: TGTGCCAGCAGCATGAGACCCGGGACAGGGAATGGGGAGCTGTTTTTT. The chain links TRBV2 to TRBJ2-2; 9 nucleotides align to TRBD1. Per germline, CDR1 SNHLY and CDR2 FYNNEI. Losses at the gene ends were 6 bases for V and 8 bases for J; bases not matched to a gene: 13. There are 16 residues in the CDR3. The full variable domain, its missing parts supplied by reference TRBV2 and TRBJ2-2, is EPEVTQTPSHQVTQMGQEVILRCVPISNHLYFYWYRQILGQKVEFLVSFYNNEISEKSEIFDDQFSVERPDGSNFTLKIRSTKLEDSAMYFCASSMRPGTGNGELFFGEGSRLTVL.

This clone was counted only a few times. The chain employs TRBV3-1 (or the pseudogene TRBV3-2) and TRBJ2-7; D unclear. V lost 2 bases, J lost 7 bases, and 6 bases lay in between. This CDR3 region has 11 residues. From germline, CDR1 is LGHDT and CDR2 YNNKEL (reference sequence). This CDR3 reads CASSQQHEQYF. In DNA, the CDR3 is TGTGCCAGCAGCCAACAGCATGAGCAGTACTTC.

This chain joins TRBV4-1 and TRBJ1-2; D gene uncertain. Trimming removed 1 base from V and 3 bases from J, with 12 bases in between. Germline V CDR1 and CDR2: MGHRA, YSYEKL. This CDR3 contains 15 residues. The CDR3 spells CASSQVGAGDYGYTF. DNA of the CDR3: TGCGCCAGCAGCCAAGTAGGTGCCGGTGACTATGGCTACACCTTC.

J is TRBJ2-3 and V is TRBV19; D is undetermined. CDR3 length equals 11 residues. Germline assignment: CDR1 LNHDA and CDR2 SQIVND (reference sequence). Trimming took 5 bases from V and 4 from J, leaving 4 bases between them. CDR3 region: CASSYADTQYF. For the CDR3, the DNA is TGTGCCAGTAGTTACGCAGATACGCAGTATTTT.

The genes are TRBV27 and TRBJ2-5; D gene unclear. This CDR3 has 15 amino acids. Germline V gene data show CDR1 as MNHEY and CDR2 as SMNVEV (reference sequence). V lost 7 bases and J 5 bases, leaving 20 bases between the germline ends. This CDR3 reads CASKTSRYGSETQYF. The CDR3 bases are TGTGCCAGCAAAACGTCGAGGTATGGGTCCGAGACCCAGTACTTC.

This chain uses TRBV30 with TRBJ2-7, with D perhaps being TRBD1 or TRBD2 (5 bases each). The V gene lost 0 bases and the J gene lost 7 bases, with 16 bases spanning the gap. The CDR3 length is 14 residues. Per germline, CDR1 GTSNPN and CDR2 SVGIG (reference sequence). The CDR3 DNA reads TGTGCCTGGAGTGTACTAGTCGGGACGGGGGAGCAGTACTTC. Its translation is CAWSVLVGTGEQYF.

J is TRBJ1-5 and V is TRBV2; D not certain. CDR3 size: 15 residues. Germline CDR1 and CDR2: SNHLY and FYNNEI. The V end lost 0 bases, the J end lost 0 bases, and 6 bases lay between the germline ends. In DNA, the CDR3 is TGTGCCAGCAGTGAAGCTAGCATTAGCAATCAGCCCCAGCATTTT. It is translated as CASSEASISNQPQHF.